The clone carrying this TCR beta chain has more than one count but fewer than ten. Its target is not known. A read error may produce the germline difference seen at one junction end. A single record per CDR3 protein comes from TCRdb applying MiXCR to the 5' RACE reads. The sample yields about 540,000 distinct CDR3 sequences, 20% seen once. The sample comes from a study of T-cell memory formation after mild COVID-19. About the research overall: Largely, the TCR clusters proved donor specific.

Study results and limitations: The study found contracting CD4+ clones mainly in CM and EM and contracting CD8+ clones in EMRA. Day 15 to 85 contractors were CD4/CD8 balanced; later expanders leaned CD4+.

Germline loops: CDR1 SSHAT, CDR2 FNYEAQ (reference sequence). This CDR3 is 16 amino acids long. Material: PBMCs or a T cell subset sorted from them (not recorded which). The receptor was derived from an adult woman who had mild COVID-19 (a few samples of this study predate the infection). Cell type and time point are not known. The rearrangement uses TRBV7-7 and TRBJ2-7; 7 bases match TRBD1. CDR3 loop: CASSLGGQTGSYEQYF. The CDR3 DNA is TGTGCTAGCAGCTTAGGGGGTCAGACAGGGTCCTACGAGCAGTACTTC.